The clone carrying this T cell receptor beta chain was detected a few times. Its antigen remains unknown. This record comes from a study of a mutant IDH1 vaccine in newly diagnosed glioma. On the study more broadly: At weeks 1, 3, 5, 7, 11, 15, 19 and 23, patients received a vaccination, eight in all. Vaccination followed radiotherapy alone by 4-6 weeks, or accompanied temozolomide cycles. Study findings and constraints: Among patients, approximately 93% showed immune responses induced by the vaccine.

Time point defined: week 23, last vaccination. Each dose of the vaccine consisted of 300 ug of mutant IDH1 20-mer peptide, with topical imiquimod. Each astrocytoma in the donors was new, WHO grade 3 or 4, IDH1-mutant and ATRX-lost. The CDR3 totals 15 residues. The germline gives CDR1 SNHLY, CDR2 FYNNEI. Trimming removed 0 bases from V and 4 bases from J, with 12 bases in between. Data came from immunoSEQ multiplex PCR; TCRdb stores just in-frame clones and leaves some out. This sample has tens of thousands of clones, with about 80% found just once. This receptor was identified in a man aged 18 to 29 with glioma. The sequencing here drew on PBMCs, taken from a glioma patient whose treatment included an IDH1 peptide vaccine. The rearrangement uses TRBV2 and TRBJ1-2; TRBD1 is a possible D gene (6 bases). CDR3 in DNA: TGTGCCAGCAGTGAAGCGGGGGCGGGACTCTATGGCTACACCTTC. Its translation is CASSEAGAGLYGYTF.